The 23 T cell receptor beta chains listed next were all sequenced from one sample in a study of blood T cell repertoires in COVID-19 (dated by TCRdb to between 2020 and 2021). The method behind the library was the immunoSEQ multiplex PCR assay. TCRdb took over this immuneACCESS table, retaining in-frame rearrangements with V and J assigned. Such tables are incomplete; in checked studies, under half of the missing clones stem from an unresolved V gene, and the remainder is unexplained. The sample table holds 120,000 to 150,000 clones, of which 80% to 90% were seen once. 38% of the sample is in the top ten clones. Input material: peripheral blood. These receptors were obtained from a human donor in a cohort sampled during active COVID-19.

This sequence joins TRBV29-1 and TRBJ1-1, with D uncertain. The V gene's germline CDR1 is SQVTM and CDR2 ANQGSEA. The length of the CDR3 is 12 residues. V was shortened by 0 bases and J by 7 bases, with 9 bases between the two germline ends. As DNA, the CDR3 is TGCAGCGTTGAAGATCTTGGCGGTGAAGCTTTCTTT. It is translated as CSVEDLGGEAFF.

V gene TRBV3-1 (or the pseudogene TRBV3-2) combines with J gene TRBJ1-2; TRBD1 agrees at 9 bases. Germline trimming cut 1 base from V and 8 bases from J; bases unmatched to any gene: 8. From germline, CDR1 is LGHDT and CDR2 YNNKEL (reference sequence). CDR3 size: 15 residues. The CDR3 sequence is CASSQGGQGEQGYTF. CDR3 nucleotide sequence: TGTGCCAGCAGCCAAGGGGGACAGGGAGAGCAGGGCTACACCTTC.

This clone was seen just once. This chain uses TRBV10-2 with TRBJ1-6; D not resolved. Trimming cost V 8 bases and J 7 bases, with 9 bases left between them. CDR1 is WSHSY and CDR2 is SAAADI in the germline V gene. The CDR3 loop spans 12 amino acids. CDR3 in DNA: TGCGCCAGCGGCCCGGGGAATTCACCCCTCCACTTT. Its protein is CASGPGNSPLHF.

The chain is built from TRBV11-3 and TRBJ2-5; 10 nucleotides align to TRBD1. CDR3 length: 15 amino acids. With V trimmed by 5 bases and J by 4 bases, 7 bases remained unmatched. The germline V gene has CDR1 SGHNT and CDR2 YENEEA. CDR3 in amino acids: CASSIWTGGRETQYF. The DNA of the CDR3 is TGTGCCAGCAGCATTTGGACAGGGGGGCGAGAGACCCAGTACTTC.

The chain is built from TRBV6-2 or TRBV6-3 and TRBJ1-5; 7 positions agree with TRBD1. The CDR3 consists of 14 residues. V was clipped by 2 bases and J by 4 bases; unmatched bases: 2. The germline gives CDR1 MNHEY, CDR2 SVGEGT. The CDR3 nucleotides read TGTGCCAGCAGTTACGGACAGGAGAATCAGCCCCAGCATTTT. Translation: CASSYGQENQPQHF.

This clone was observed a handful of times. The chain employs TRBV30 and TRBJ2-2; possibly TRBD2 for D (6 bases). CDR1 is GTSNPN, CDR2 SVGIG, per germline (reference sequence). This CDR3 spans 15 amino acids. V lost 4 bases, J lost 3 bases, and 15 bases lay in between. CDR3 amino acids: CAWIAGSRDTGELFF. Written as DNA, the CDR3 is TGTGCCTGGATTGCGGGATCTCGGGACACCGGGGAGCTGTTTTTT.

The chain employs TRBV19 and TRBJ2-3; 8 bases match TRBD1. Germline CDR1 is LNHDA and CDR2 is SQIVND (reference sequence). The J segment lost 0 bases and the V segment lost 4 bases, leaving 12 bases of the junction unmatched. This CDR3 comprises 18 residues. The CDR3 is CASSTNRGMVFSTDTQYF. The DNA for the CDR3 is TGTGCCAGTAGTACAAACAGGGGGATGGTTTTTAGCACAGATACGCAGTATTTT.

The J gene is TRBJ1-2, the V gene TRBV7-2, with D perhaps TRBD1 (6 bases). V dropped 5 bases and J dropped 4 bases, with 14 bases sitting between them. Germline V gene sequence: CDR1 SGHTA, CDR2 FQGNSA. The CDR3 totals 14 residues. Written as DNA, the CDR3 is TGTGCCAGCAGCCCTACAGGGAGCGTCTATGGCTACACCTTC. Translating it yields CASSPTGSVYGYTF.

The CDR3 bases are TGTGCCAGCAGACTAGCGGGGGGGACAGAGACCCAGTACTTC. Translated, it gives CASRLAGGTETQYF. The gene calls are TRBV6-5 and TRBJ2-5; 13 bases fit TRBD2. The junction had 2 bases not matched to a gene; V was cut back by 6 bases and J by 4 bases. The CDR3 sequence is 14 residues long. Germline CDR1 reads MNHEY; CDR2 reads SVGAGI.

The rearrangement joins TRBV3-1 (or the pseudogene TRBV3-2) to TRBJ1-2, with a possible D match to TRBD1 (6 bases). The CDR3 is 15 residues long. Trimming cost V 2 bases and J 7 bases, with 17 bases left between them. Germline CDR1 is LGHDT and CDR2 is YNNKEL (reference sequence). Written as DNA, the CDR3 is TGTGCCAGCAGCCAAACTATACAGGGCCTTTCTGGCTACACCTTC. Translation gives CASSQTIQGLSGYTF.

The V gene is TRBV12-3 or TRBV12-4, the J gene TRBJ1-2; D might be TRBD1 (6 bases). V was trimmed by 7 bases and J by 2 bases, leaving 11 bases between them. The CDR3 is made up of 13 amino acids. CDR3 in DNA: TGTGCCAGCATCCTTACAGGGAACTATGGCTACACCTTC. Translated: CASILTGNYGYTF.

The chain joins TRBV10-3 to TRBJ2-3, with 10 bases aligning to TRBD2. Germline V gives CDR1 ENHRY, CDR2 SYGVKD. V shed 0 bases and J 4 bases; nucleotides not matched to a gene: 13. The CDR3 length is 19 residues. CDR3 bases: TGTGCCATCAGTGAGTCGACTCCGAGCGGGGGGGCCGGAGCAGATACGCAGTATTTT. As protein: CAISESTPSGGAGADTQYF.

The V and J genes are TRBV4-3 and TRBJ2-3; 12 bases match TRBD2. J was trimmed by 3 bases and V by 5 bases; bases with no gene match: 0. Germline lookup yields CDR1 LGHNA and CDR2 YSLEER. The CDR3 totals 14 residues. The CDR3 loop reads CASSTSGGTDTQYF. The DNA for the CDR3 is TGCGCCAGCAGCACTAGCGGGGGGACAGATACGCAGTATTTT.

J is TRBJ2-5 and V is TRBV19, with D possibly matching TRBD1 (5 bases). Per the germline V gene, CDR1 is LNHDA and CDR2 is SQIVND (reference sequence). The V end lost 7 bases, the J end lost 5 bases, and 20 bases lay between the germline ends. This CDR3 has 15 residues. CDR3 nucleotides: TGTGCCAGTAAGAGTGACAGCTCGATAGGGGAGACCCAGTACTTC. Translating gives CASKSDSSIGETQYF.

The genes are TRBV12-3 or TRBV12-4 and TRBJ1-2, with a possible D match to TRBD1 (6 bases). Trimming removed 4 bases at V and 8 bases at J, with 14 bases between. The CDR3 sequence is 13 residues long. CDR3 coding DNA: TGTGCCAGCAGTTCGGGGGGCGATGTCGGCTACACCTTC. Protein: CASSSGGDVGYTF.

The CDR3 bases are TGTGCCAGCTCGCCTGGACAGTTGAGCTCCTACAATGAGCAGTTCTTC. Translated: CASSPGQLSSYNEQFF. This sequence joins TRBV18 and TRBJ2-1; D is perhaps TRBD1 (6 bases). Germline V gene sequence: CDR1 KGHSH, CDR2 LQKENI. The CDR3 runs 16 residues. Trimming cost V 6 bases and J 0 bases, with 15 bases left between them.

This chain joins TRBV5-6 and TRBJ1-2; D may be TRBD1 (5 bases). The CDR3 has 12 residues. Trimming removed 3 bases at V and 2 bases at J, with 5 bases between. Looked up from germline, CDR1 is SGHDT and CDR2 is YYEEEE. The DNA of the CDR3 is TGTGCCAGCAGCTCAGGGAACTATGGCTACACCTTC. Protein: CASSSGNYGYTF.

The chain is built from TRBV7-2 and TRBJ1-4; D is unclear. The germline V gene encodes CDR1 SGHTA and CDR2 FQGNSA. This CDR3 has 14 amino acids. V was shortened by 0 bases and J by 4 bases, with 6 bases between the two germline ends. Here the CDR3 DNA reads TGTGCCAGCAGCTTAGCTGGGCTTAATGAAAAACTGTTTTTT. As protein: CASSLAGLNEKLFF. Based on the CDR3 plus reference TRBV7-2 and TRBJ1-4, the full variable domain is GAGVSQSPSNKVTEKGKDVELRCDPISGHTALYWYRQSLGQGLEFLIYFQGNSAPDKSGLPSDRFSAERTGGSVSTLTIQRTQQEDSAVYLCASSLAGLNEKLFFGSGTQLSVL.

The rearrangement uses TRBV30 and TRBJ2-2; the D is unclear. The CDR3 is 16 residues long. V was pared by 6 bases and J by 4 bases, with 21 bases between. Germline assignment: CDR1 GTSNPN and CDR2 SVGIG (reference sequence). CDR3 coding DNA: TGTGCCTGCCCCGGTTCGATCCTCTTCGGCACCGGGGAGCTGTTTTTT. Translated, it gives CACPGSILFGTGELFF. Using reference TRBV30 and TRBJ2-2 for the parts outside the CDR3, the full variable domain is SQTIHQWPATLVQPVGSPLSLECTVEGTSNPNLYWYRQAAGRGLQLLFYSVGIGQISSEVPQNLSASRPQDRQFILSSKKLLLSDSGFYLCACPGSILFGTGELFFGEGSRLTVL.

The V and J genes are TRBV28 and TRBJ1-2, with D maybe TRBD1 (6 bases). The ends were cut back, 6 bases at V and 4 bases at J, with 9 bases in the middle. The V gene's germline CDR1 is MDHEN and CDR2 SYDVKM. The CDR3 runs 12 residues. This chain's CDR3 is CASSSRGYGYTF. CDR3 sequence (DNA): TGTGCCAGCAGCAGCAGGGGCTATGGCTACACCTTC.

This CDR3 reads CATARMEGYEQFF. DNA for the CDR3: TGTGCCACCGCTAGGATGGAGGGGTATGAGCAGTTCTTC. The V and J genes are TRBV2 and TRBJ2-1; perhaps TRBD2 as D (6 bases). The CDR3 runs 13 residues. V was pared by 10 bases and J by 8 bases, with 18 bases between. In germline, CDR1 is SNHLY, CDR2 FYNNEI.

The J gene is TRBJ2-7, the V gene TRBV3-1 (or the pseudogene TRBV3-2); 10 nucleotides agree with TRBD1. The length of the CDR3 is 17 residues. J gave up 7 bases and V 1 base, and 13 bases lay outside the gene matches. The germline V gene has CDR1 LGHDT and CDR2 YNNKEL (reference sequence). CDR3 in amino acids: CASSQVLWGQGSGEQYF. The CDR3 nucleotides read TGTGCCAGCAGCCAAGTTTTGTGGGGACAGGGGTCCGGAGAGCAGTACTTC.

This chain joins TRBV18 and TRBJ2-7, with 9 bases that match TRBD1. The V and J ends lost 3 bases and 5 bases, in that order; junction bases with no gene match: 2. This CDR3 region has 13 residues. CDR1 is KGHSH and CDR2 is LQKENI in the germline V gene. Written as DNA, the CDR3 is TGTGCCAGCTCACCCCGGACAGGGGACGAGCAGTACTTC. As protein: CASSPRTGDEQYF.